Listed below are T cell receptor beta chains from one sample, sequenced in a study of cytomegalovirus exposure and HLA in healthy donors. Repertoires were generated with immunoSEQ multiplex PCR, while TCRdb's copy carries only in-frame clones and drops some. The sample includes roughly 160,000 clones, 80% seen only once; the top ten take roughly 10%. Sequencing used PBMCs. These receptors all stem from a man between 18 and 29 years old in good health and CMV-seropositive. Each CDR3 is given with its conserved first and last residue. The D gene is left open where the match is weak. Only some rows state a clone size, as once, few, many or a class for expanded clones.

- | - | TRBJ2-1 | TRBV7-3 | CASSLLPGVYEQFF | TGTGCCAGCAGCTTACTCCCCGGGGTATATGAGCAGTTCTTC
- | - | TRBJ2-2 | TRBV10-3 | CAISELAGNTGELFF | TGTGCCATCAGTGAGCTTGCAGGAAACACCGGGGAGCTGTTTTTT
- | - | TRBJ2-2 | TRBV6-5 | CASSYADWNTGELFF | TGTGCCAGCAGTTACGCAGACTGGAACACCGGGGAGCTGTTTTTT
- | - | TRBJ1-1 | TRBV15 | CATSRERQPLNTEAFF | TGTGCCACCAGCAGAGAGCGGCAGCCTCTGAACACTGAAGCTTTCTTT
TRBD1 | - | TRBJ1-5 | TRBV19 | CASSTITGQGEGQPQHF | TGTGCCAGTAGTACCATAACGGGACAGGGGGAAGGTCAGCCCCAGCATTTT
TRBD2 | - | TRBJ2-7 | TRBV4-2 | CASSQNLLRAGGYEQYF | TGTGCCAGCAGCCAGAACCTCCTCCGAGCGGGGGGCTACGAGCAGTACTTC
TRBD2 | - | TRBJ2-5 | TRBV9 | CASSVVAGDLWETQYF | TGTGCCAGCAGCGTAGTGGCGGGAGATTTATGGGAGACCCAGTACTTC
- | - | TRBJ1-1 | TRBV6-1 | CASSDVIGTLNTEAFF | TGTGCCAGCAGTGACGTGATAGGGACACTGAACACTGAAGCTTTCTTT
TRBD2 | - | TRBJ2-7 | TRBV6-4 | CASSLLAGASYEQYF | TGTGCCAGCAGTTTACTAGCGGGAGCTTCCTACGAGCAGTACTTC
- | - | TRBJ1-1 | TRBV7-9 | CASSGGSLETEAFF | TGTGCCAGCAGCGGGGGGAGTCTTGAGACTGAAGCTTTCTTT
TRBD1 | - | TRBJ1-5 | TRBV15 | CATSREGQGTQPQHF | TGTGCCACCAGCAGAGAGGGACAGGGAACTCAGCCCCAGCATTTT
TRBD1 | - | TRBJ1-3 | TRBV25-1 | CASSGRTGSSGNTIYF | TGTGCCAGCAGTGGGAGGACAGGGAGCTCTGGAAACACCATATATTTT
- | - | TRBJ2-7 | TRBV7-8 | CASSPPGWRGFSEQYF | TGTGCCAGCAGCCCCCCCGGTTGGCGAGGTTTCAGCGAGCAGTACTTC
TRBD1 | - | TRBJ1-4 | TRBV2 | CASSAPMRGQVNEKLFF | TGTGCCAGCAGCGCTCCCATGAGGGGGCAGGTGAATGAAAAACTGTTTTTT
- | - | TRBJ2-7 | TRBV19 | CASSRDSLYEQYF | TGTGCCAGTAGCCGGGACTCCCTCTACGAGCAGTACTTC
- | - | TRBJ1-3 | TRBV10-3 | CATFESPRYSGNTIYF | TGTGCCACCTTCGAAAGCCCCAGGTATTCTGGAAACACCATATATTTT
- | - | TRBJ2-7 | TRBV30 | CAWDQGHEQYF | TGTGCCTGGGATCAGGGGCACGAGCAGTACTTC
TRBD1 | - | TRBJ1-2 | TRBV6-4 | CASRGTGNGYTF | TGTGCCAGCAGGGGGACAGGGAATGGCTACACCTTC
- | once | TRBJ2-7 | TRBV29-1 | CSVTFYNSYEQYF | TGCAGCGTTACCTTTTACAACTCCTACGAGCAGTACTTC
- | - | TRBJ2-7 | TRBV5-4 | CASSLATFGTSPYEQYF | TGTGCCAGCAGCTTGGCGACTTTTGGGACAAGTCCCTACGAGCAGTACTTC
- | - | TRBJ1-2 | TRBV7-9 | CASSFSLGGEDGYTF | TGTGCCAGCAGCTTTTCCCTCGGGGGAGAGGATGGCTACACCTTC
- | - | TRBJ2-2 | TRBV11-2 | CASTPSRVYGELFF | TGTGCCAGCACCCCCTCGCGGGTTTACGGGGAGCTGTTTTTT
TRBD1 | once | TRBJ1-3 | TRBV9 | CASSVRQGNSGNTIYF | TGTGCCAGCAGCGTCCGACAGGGAAACTCTGGAAACACCATATATTTT
- | few | TRBJ1-1 | TRBV5-1 | CASSLAGDTEAFF | TGCGCCAGCAGCTTGGCCGGGGATACTGAAGCTTTCTTT
TRBD2 | - | TRBJ2-7 | TRBV18 | CASSPGTSGRAGLGLYF | TGTGCCAGCTCACCAGGGACTAGCGGGAGGGCCGGTCTTGGCTTGTACTTC
- | - | TRBJ2-2 | TRBV5-1 | CASSLEGVRTGELFF | TGCGCCAGCAGCTTGGAGGGAGTAAGGACCGGGGAGCTGTTTTTT
- | - | TRBJ1-2 | TRBV27 | CASGRRGYGYTF | TGTGCCAGCGGGCGGCGAGGGTATGGCTACACCTTC
TRBD1 | - | TRBJ2-7 | TRBV25-1 | CASTPRDRSSYEQYF | TGTGCCAGCACACCCCGGGACAGGTCCTCCTACGAGCAGTACTTC
- | once | TRBJ2-2 | TRBV5-5 | CASSPGLNTGELFF | TGTGCCAGCAGCCCGGGACTGAACACCGGGGAGCTGTTTTTT
TRBD2 | few | TRBJ2-3 | TRBV4-3 | CASSQDLSSGGFTDTQYF | TGCGCCAGCAGCCAAGATCTATCTAGCGGGGGATTCACAGATACGCAGTATTTT
- | - | TRBJ2-5 | TRBV19 | CASSIFGGTQETQYF | TGTGCCAGTAGTATATTTGGCGGGACTCAAGAGACCCAGTACTTC